Given below is one TCR beta chain in context. What it recognizes is unknown. These data belong to a study of T cell repertoires in cytomegalovirus infection. For the study at large: It can be stated that public TCR beta signatures indicated CMV infection as well as a matching HLA type. Study observations and caveats: Based on cumulative public TCR beta family frequency, carriers of CMV plus the relevant HLA were identified. The response measured ex vivo was dominated by TCR beta clonotypes (HLA-C-restricted and CMV-specific).

This CDR3 region has 16 residues. The germline CDR1 and CDR2 sequences are MGHRA and YSYEKL. The V end was cut by 1 base, the J end by 0 bases, with 10 bases between. TCRdb processed the reads anew with MiXCR; each CDR3 protein has one entry. The table records over 150,000 distinct CDR3 sequences, about a sixth of them present only once. This TCR derives from a human donor in good health (CMV status not recorded). Some clones in this sample may be carry-over from other donors' samples. The specimen was CD8+ T cells from PBMCs. The chain carries TRBV4-1 and TRBJ2-1, with D maybe TRBD1 (5 bases). The CDR3 nucleotides are TGCGCCAGCAGCCAAGCTGGGGCGAGCTCCTACAATGAGCAGTTCTTC. The encoded protein is CASSQAGASSYNEQFF.